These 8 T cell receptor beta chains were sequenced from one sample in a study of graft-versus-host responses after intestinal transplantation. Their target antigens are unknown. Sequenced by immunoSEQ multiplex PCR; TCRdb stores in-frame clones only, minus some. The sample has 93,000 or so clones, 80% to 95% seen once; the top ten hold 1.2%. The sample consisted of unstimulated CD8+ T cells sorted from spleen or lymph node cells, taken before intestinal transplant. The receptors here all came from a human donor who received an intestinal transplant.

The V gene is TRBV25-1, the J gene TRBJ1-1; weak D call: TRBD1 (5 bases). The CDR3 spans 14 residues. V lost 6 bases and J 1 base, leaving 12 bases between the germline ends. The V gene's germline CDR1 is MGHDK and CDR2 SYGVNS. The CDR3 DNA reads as TGTGCCAGCAGCCCGCAGGGATCGAACACTGAAGCTTTCTTT. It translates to CASSPQGSNTEAFF.

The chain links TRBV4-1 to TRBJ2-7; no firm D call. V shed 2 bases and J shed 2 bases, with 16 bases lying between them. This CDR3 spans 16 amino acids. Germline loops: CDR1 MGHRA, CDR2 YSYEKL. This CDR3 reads CASSQYSESYTYEQYF. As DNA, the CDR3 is TGCGCCAGCAGCCAATACTCGGAATCGTATACCTACGAGCAGTACTTC.

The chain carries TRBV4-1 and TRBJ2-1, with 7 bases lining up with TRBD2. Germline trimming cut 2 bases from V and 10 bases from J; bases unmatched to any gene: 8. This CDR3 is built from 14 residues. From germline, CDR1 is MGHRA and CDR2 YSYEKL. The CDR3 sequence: CASSQTGTIDEQFF. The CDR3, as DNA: TGCGCCAGCAGCCAAACCGGGACTATCGACGAGCAGTTCTTC.

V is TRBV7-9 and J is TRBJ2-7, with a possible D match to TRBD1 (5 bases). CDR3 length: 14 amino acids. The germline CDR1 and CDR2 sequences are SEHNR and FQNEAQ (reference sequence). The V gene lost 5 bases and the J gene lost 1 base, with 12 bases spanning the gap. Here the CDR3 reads CASSGVQGSYEQYF. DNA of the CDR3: TGTGCCAGCAGCGGTGTTCAGGGATCCTACGAGCAGTACTTC.

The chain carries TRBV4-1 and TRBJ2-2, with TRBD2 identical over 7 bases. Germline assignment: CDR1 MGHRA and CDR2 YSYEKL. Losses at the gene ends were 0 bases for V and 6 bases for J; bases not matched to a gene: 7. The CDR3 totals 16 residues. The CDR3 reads CASSQDLGGAAGELFF. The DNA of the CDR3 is TGCGCCAGCAGCCAAGATTTGGGAGGGGCGGCCGGGGAGCTGTTTTTT.

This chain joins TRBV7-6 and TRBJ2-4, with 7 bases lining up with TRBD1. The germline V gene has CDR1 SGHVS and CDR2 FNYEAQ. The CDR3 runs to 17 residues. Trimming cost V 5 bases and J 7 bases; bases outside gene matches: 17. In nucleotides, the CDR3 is TGTGCCAGCAGCCCAGGGACCGTACAGGGGCTTGACAACATTCAGTACTTC. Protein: CASSPGTVQGLDNIQYF.

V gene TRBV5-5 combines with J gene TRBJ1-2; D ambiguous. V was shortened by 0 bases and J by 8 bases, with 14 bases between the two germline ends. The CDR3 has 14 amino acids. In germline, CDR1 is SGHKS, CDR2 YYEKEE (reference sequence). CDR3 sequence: CASSLASVHTGYTF. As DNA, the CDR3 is TGTGCCAGCAGCTTGGCGAGTGTCCATACAGGCTACACCTTC.

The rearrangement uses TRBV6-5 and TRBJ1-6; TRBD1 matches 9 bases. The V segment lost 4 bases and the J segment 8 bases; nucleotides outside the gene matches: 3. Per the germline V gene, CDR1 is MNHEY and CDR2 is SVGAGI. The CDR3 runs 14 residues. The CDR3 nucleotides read TGTGCCAGCAGTTCTGGGACAGGGCATTCACCCCTCCACTTT. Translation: CASSSGTGHSPLHF.